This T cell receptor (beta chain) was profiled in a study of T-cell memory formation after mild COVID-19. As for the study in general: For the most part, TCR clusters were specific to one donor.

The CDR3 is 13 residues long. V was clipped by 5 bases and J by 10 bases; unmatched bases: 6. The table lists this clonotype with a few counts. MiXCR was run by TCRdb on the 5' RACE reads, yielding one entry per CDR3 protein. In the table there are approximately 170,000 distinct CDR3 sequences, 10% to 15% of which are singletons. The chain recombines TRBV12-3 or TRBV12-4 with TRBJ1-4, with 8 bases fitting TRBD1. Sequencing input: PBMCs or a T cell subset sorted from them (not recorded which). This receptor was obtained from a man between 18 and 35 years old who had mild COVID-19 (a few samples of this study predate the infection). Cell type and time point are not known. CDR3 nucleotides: TGTGCCAGCAGTCGAGGACAGGGAGGAAAACTGTTTTTT. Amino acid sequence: CASSRGQGGKLFF.